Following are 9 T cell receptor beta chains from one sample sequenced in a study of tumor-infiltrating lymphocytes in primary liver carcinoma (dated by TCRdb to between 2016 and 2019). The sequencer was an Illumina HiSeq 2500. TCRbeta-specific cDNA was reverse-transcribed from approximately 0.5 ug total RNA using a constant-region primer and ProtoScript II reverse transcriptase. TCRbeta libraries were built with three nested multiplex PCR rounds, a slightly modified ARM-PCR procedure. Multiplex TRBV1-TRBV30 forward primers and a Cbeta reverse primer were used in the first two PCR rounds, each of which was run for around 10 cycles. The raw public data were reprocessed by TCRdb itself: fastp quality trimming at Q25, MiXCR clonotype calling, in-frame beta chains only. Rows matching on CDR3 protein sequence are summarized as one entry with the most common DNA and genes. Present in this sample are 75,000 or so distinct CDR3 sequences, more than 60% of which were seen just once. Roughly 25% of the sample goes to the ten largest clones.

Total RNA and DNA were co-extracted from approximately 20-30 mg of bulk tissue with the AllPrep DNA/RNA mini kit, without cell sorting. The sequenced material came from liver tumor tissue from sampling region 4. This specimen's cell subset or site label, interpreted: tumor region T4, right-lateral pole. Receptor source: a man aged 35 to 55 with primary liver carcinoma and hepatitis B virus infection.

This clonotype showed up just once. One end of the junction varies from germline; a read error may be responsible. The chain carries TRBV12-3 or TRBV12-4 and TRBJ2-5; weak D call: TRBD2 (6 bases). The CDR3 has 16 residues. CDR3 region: CVSSPRGETGEETQYF. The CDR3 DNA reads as TGTGTCAGCAGTCCGCGGGGAGAGACTGGGGAAGAGACCCAGTACTTC.

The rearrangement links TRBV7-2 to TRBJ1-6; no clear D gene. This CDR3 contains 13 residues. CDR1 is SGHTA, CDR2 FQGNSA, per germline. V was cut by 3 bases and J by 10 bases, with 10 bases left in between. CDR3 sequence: CASSLGFVSPLHF. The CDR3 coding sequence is TGTGCCAGCAGCTTGGGGTTCGTGTCACCCCTCCACTTT.

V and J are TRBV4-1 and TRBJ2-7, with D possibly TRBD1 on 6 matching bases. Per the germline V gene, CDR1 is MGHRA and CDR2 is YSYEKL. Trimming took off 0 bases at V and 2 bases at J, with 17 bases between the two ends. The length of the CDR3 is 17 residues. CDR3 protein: CASSQDPDSEGAYEQYF. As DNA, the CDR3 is TGCGCCAGCAGCCAAGATCCGGATAGCGAGGGGGCCTACGAGCAGTACTTC.

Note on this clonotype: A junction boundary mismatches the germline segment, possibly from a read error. CDR3 in amino acids: CACSLRGPGREIEQSF. As DNA, the CDR3 is TGTGCCTGCAGCTTACGGGGGCCCGGGAGAGAAATTGAGCAGTCCTTC. V is TRBV11-2 and J is TRBJ2-1, with D perhaps being TRBD1 or TRBD2 (6 bases each). The CDR3 contains 16 residues. Germline V gene sequence: CDR1 SGHAT, CDR2 FQNNGV.

The chain's CDR3 is CSTSGVRTNGRATDTQYF. CDR3 bases: TGCAGCACGTCAGGGGTGCGGACTAACGGGAGGGCCACAGATACGCAGTATTTT. The chain has TRBV29-1 and TRBJ2-3; 8 bases line up with TRBD2. This CDR3 has 18 amino acids. Germline lookup yields CDR1 SQVTM and CDR2 ANQGSEA. With V trimmed by 8 bases and J by 2 bases, 21 bases remained unmatched.

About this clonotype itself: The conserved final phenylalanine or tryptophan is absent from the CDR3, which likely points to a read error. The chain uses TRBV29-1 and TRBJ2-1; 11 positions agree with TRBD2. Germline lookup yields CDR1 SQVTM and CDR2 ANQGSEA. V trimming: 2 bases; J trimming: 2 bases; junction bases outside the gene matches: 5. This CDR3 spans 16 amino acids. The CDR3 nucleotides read TGCAGCGTTGAATCCTTGACTAGCGGGACCTACAATGAGCAGTTCATC. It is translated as CSVESLTSGTYNEQFI.

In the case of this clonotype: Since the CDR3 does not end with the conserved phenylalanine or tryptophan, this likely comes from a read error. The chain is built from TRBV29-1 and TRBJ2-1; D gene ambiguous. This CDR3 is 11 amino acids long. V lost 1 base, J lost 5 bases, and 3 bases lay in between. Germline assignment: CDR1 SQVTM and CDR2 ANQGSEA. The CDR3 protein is CSVEGNNEQFS. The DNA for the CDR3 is TGCAGCGTTGAAGGGAACAATGAGCAGTTCTCT.

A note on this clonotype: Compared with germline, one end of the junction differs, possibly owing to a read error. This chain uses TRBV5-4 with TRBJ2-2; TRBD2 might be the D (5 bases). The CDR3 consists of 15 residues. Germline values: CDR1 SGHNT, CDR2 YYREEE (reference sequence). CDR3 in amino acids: CASSLGHGNTGELVF. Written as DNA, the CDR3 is TGTGCCAGCAGCTTGGGACATGGGAACACCGGGGAGCTGGTTTTT.

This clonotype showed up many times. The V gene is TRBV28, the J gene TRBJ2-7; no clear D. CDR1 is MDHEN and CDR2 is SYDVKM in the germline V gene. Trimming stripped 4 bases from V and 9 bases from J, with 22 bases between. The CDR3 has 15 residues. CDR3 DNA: TGTGCCAGCAGTTCGGTTGACGGTTCGAGACCATCGCAGTACTTC. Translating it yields CASSSVDGSRPSQYF.